These 26 T cell receptor beta chains share one sample of origin, sequenced in a study of T cells after yellow fever vaccination. TCRdb reprocessed the 5' RACE reads via MiXCR and lists one record per CDR3 protein. The data contain some 110,000 distinct CDR3 sequences, roughly 6.8% of them seen just once; the ten biggest clones take up roughly 3%. The sample here was CD4+ T cells sorted from PBMCs, taken roughly 47 days after the first yellow fever vaccination. The receptors here all came from a man younger than 35 who received the YFV17D yellow fever vaccine.

The V gene is TRBV7-6, the J gene TRBJ1-2; TRBD1 agrees at 8 bases. V shed 1 base, J shed 8 bases, and the junction held 6 bases outside the gene matches. The germline V gene has CDR1 SGHVS and CDR2 FNYEAQ. The CDR3 loop spans 14 amino acids. CDR3 amino acids: CASSLESGGEGYTF. The CDR3 DNA reads as TGTGCCAGCAGCTTAGAGTCAGGGGGCGAGGGCTACACCTTC.

A note on this clonotype: A read error may be the cause here, since a much bigger clone is one base away. The chain carries TRBV5-1 and TRBJ2-3; the match to TRBD2 covers 13 bases. The CDR3 extends over 16 amino acids. Germline CDR1 and CDR2: SGHRS and YFSETQ. CDR3 loop: CVSSTAGTSGDPPKYF. The CDR3 region has the DNA TGCGTCAGCAGCACCGCCGGGACTAGCGGGGACCCACCCAAGTATTTT.

This clonotype was seen a few times. The chain recombines TRBV7-9 with TRBJ1-2, with a possible D match to TRBD1 (5 bases). The germline V gene has CDR1 SEHNR and CDR2 FQNEAQ (reference sequence). Trimming took 1 base from V and 7 from J, leaving 13 bases between them. CDR3 size: 14 residues. CDR3 amino acids: CASSLVGALSGYTF. The CDR3 DNA reads TGTGCCAGCAGCTTAGTCGGGGCTTTGAGTGGCTACACCTTC.

This clonotype appeared many times. The chain employs TRBV12-3 or TRBV12-4 and TRBJ1-4; 8 bases are a match to TRBD1. The trim removed 2 bases at V and 2 bases at J, leaving 1 base unmatched. CDR3 size: 15 residues. The CDR3 loop reads CASSLQGATNEKLFF. The CDR3 region has the DNA TGTGCCAGCAGTTTACAGGGGGCTACTAATGAAAAACTGTTTTTT.

This clonotype was counted between two and nine times. The rearrangement uses TRBV11-2 and TRBJ2-7; perhaps D is TRBD1 or TRBD2 (5 bases each). The germline V and J ends were trimmed by 2 bases and 4 bases, with 9 bases remaining between them. Germline loops: CDR1 SGHAT, CDR2 FQNNGV. The CDR3 consists of 13 residues. The CDR3 DNA reads TGTGCCAGCAGCTTACCAGGGAGTTACGAGCAGTACTTC. Protein product: CASSLPGSYEQYF.

This clonotype appeared many times. The CDR3 bases are TGCAGTGCTAGGCCTTTGGGTGGCACAGATACGCAGTATTTT. It yields the protein CSARPLGGTDTQYF. This chain connects TRBV20-1 to TRBJ2-3, with D uncertain. The CDR3 consists of 14 residues. Trimming shortened V by 3 bases and J by 1 base, and 11 bases separated the two germline ends. Germline-derived CDR1 and CDR2 are DFQATT and SNEGSKA (reference sequence).

This clonotype was found many times. The V call is TRBV12-3 or TRBV12-4, the J call TRBJ2-6; 7 bases agree with TRBD2. The CDR3 extends over 14 amino acids. The ends lost 3 bases at V and 4 bases at J; junction bases unmatched: 0. CDR3 nucleotides: TGTGCCAGCAGTTTCGGGGGGGGGGCCAACGTCCTGACTTTC. Amino acid sequence: CASSFGGGANVLTF.

This clonotype was recorded at least ten times. The chain employs TRBV20-1 and TRBJ2-7; TRBD1 matches 7 bases. The CDR3 covers 12 residues. The germline V gene has CDR1 DFQATT and CDR2 SNEGSKA (reference sequence). The ends lost 5 bases at V and 5 bases at J; junction bases unmatched: 6. The CDR3 protein is CSAWDSPDEQYF. CDR3 in DNA: TGCAGTGCTTGGGACAGCCCCGACGAGCAGTACTTC.

This chain links TRBV7-9 with TRBJ2-1; TRBD1 might be the D (6 bases). Germline CDR1 SEHNR, CDR2 FQNEAQ (reference sequence). This CDR3 has 17 residues. V was cut by 7 bases and J by 0 bases, with 19 bases left in between. CDR3 residues: CASTLSVTGSSYNEQFF. CDR3 DNA: TGTGCCAGCACCCTATCTGTAACAGGGAGCTCCTACAATGAGCAGTTCTTC.

There are many counts of this clonotype. The rearrangement links TRBV7-2 to TRBJ2-3; the D gene is possibly TRBD1 (5 bases). In germline, CDR1 is SGHTA, CDR2 FQGNSA. The CDR3 loop spans 13 amino acids. V was cut by 3 bases and J by 5 bases, with 9 bases left in between. This chain's CDR3 is CASSLNRRDTQYF. The CDR3 DNA sequence: TGTGCCAGCAGCTTGAACAGGAGAGATACGCAGTATTTT.

This clonotype was picked up many times. The genes are TRBV25-1 and TRBJ1-6; D uncertain. The CDR3 consists of 14 residues. Between the trimmed V and J ends, which lost 6 bases and 10 bases, there was a span of 16 bases. Germline-derived CDR1 and CDR2 are MGHDK and SYGVNS. CDR3 in DNA: TGTGCCAGCAGACCAACCCCACACGGATCACCCCTCCACTTT. Translated: CASRPTPHGSPLHF.

Comments on this clonotype: This sequence may be a read error, since a much larger clone differs from it by one base. The genes are TRBV18 and TRBJ2-1; D is ambiguous. There are 14 residues in the CDR3. Germline V CDR1 and CDR2: KGHSH, LQKENI. Trimming cost V 0 bases and J 3 bases, with 6 bases left between them. The CDR3 DNA reads TGTGCCAGCTCACCACCAGGGTACTACAATGAGCAGTTCTTC. Translating it yields CASSPPGYYNEQFF.

The CDR3 loop is CASSQLAGGPFTDTQYF. The CDR3 coding sequence is TGCGCCAGCAGCCAACTAGCGGGGGGGCCGTTCACAGATACGCAGTATTTT. The chain combines TRBV4-3 with TRBJ2-3; TRBD2 agrees at 12 bases. Germline CDR1 is LGHNA and CDR2 is YSLEER. V shed 2 bases and J 2 bases; nucleotides not matched to a gene: 5. The CDR3 spans 17 residues.

This clonotype has ten or more counts. V gene TRBV3-1 combines with J gene TRBJ2-7, with 8 bases lining up with TRBD1. The junction had 1 base not matched to a gene; V was cut back by 0 bases and J by 6 bases. Per germline, CDR1 LGHDT and CDR2 YNNKEL (reference sequence). This CDR3 is 13 amino acids long. In DNA form, the CDR3 reads TGTGCCAGCAGCCAAGAGACAGGGGTCGAGCAGTACTTC. Protein sequence: CASSQETGVEQYF.

In its sample, this clonotype was seen many times. The CDR3 here is CASSESRAGELFF. CDR3 sequence (DNA): TGTGCCAGTAGTGAAAGTAGGGCCGGGGAGCTGTTTTTT. The rearrangement joins TRBV19 to TRBJ2-2; D remains unclear. Germline values: CDR1 LNHDA, CDR2 SQIVND (reference sequence). V lost 5 bases to trimming and J lost 6 bases, with 10 bases between them. The CDR3 has 13 residues.

This clonotype appeared a few times. The CDR3 DNA reads as TGTGCCATCAGTACTGACGTCAATCAGCCCCAGCATTTT. It encodes CAISTDVNQPQHF. The genes are TRBV10-3 and TRBJ1-5; the D is unclear. Germline CDR1 ENHRY, CDR2 SYGVKD. V dropped 5 bases and J dropped 3 bases, with 8 bases sitting between them. This CDR3 has 13 residues.

This clonotype was found many times. This chain joins TRBV20-1 and TRBJ2-3; 8 bases are shared with TRBD1. Losses at the gene ends were 0 bases for V and 8 bases for J; bases not matched to a gene: 4. This CDR3 has 13 amino acids. Looked up from germline, CDR1 is DFQATT and CDR2 is SNEGSKA (reference sequence). The CDR3 spells CSARDLTGVTQYF. The DNA for the CDR3 is TGCAGTGCTAGAGATCTGACAGGGGTTACGCAGTATTTT.

Remarks on this clonotype: Since a much larger clone is just one base distant, this may be a read error. V usage is TRBV20-1 and J usage is TRBJ2-1; no clear D gene. Trimming took 3 bases from V and 9 from J, leaving 15 bases between them. CDR1 and CDR2 (germline): DFQATT, SNEGSKA (reference sequence). The length of the CDR3 is 13 residues. The CDR3 DNA reads TGCAGTGCTAGCCCTCCCCCCAGTGGTGAGCAGTTCTTC. Encoded protein: CSASPPPSGEQFF.

This clonotype was picked up many times. The rearrangement joins TRBV4-1 to TRBJ2-5; D is unresolved. The ends were cut back, 5 bases at V and 2 bases at J, with 9 bases in the middle. The V gene's germline CDR1 is MGHRA and CDR2 YSYEKL. This CDR3 comprises 13 residues. The CDR3, as DNA: TGCGCCAGCAGCGTTATCGAGCAAGAGACCCAGTACTTC. Translated: CASSVIEQETQYF.

This sequence joins TRBV5-4 and TRBJ2-1; possibly TRBD2 for D (6 bases). The CDR3 contains 16 residues. The V gene lost 0 bases and the J gene lost 4 bases, with 14 bases spanning the gap. CDR1 is SGHNT and CDR2 is YYREEE in the germline V gene (reference sequence). The CDR3 nucleotides are TGTGCCAGCAGCTTGGGGGGGAGCGGAGGGTACAATGAGCAGTTCTTC. This encodes CASSLGGSGGYNEQFF. The full variable domain, with the rest looked up from reference TRBV5-4 and TRBJ2-1, is ETGVTQSPTHLIKTRGQQVTLRCSSQSGHNTVSWYQQALGQGPQFIFQYYREEENGRGNFPPRFSGLQFPNYSSELNVNALELDDSALYLCASSLGGSGGYNEQFFGPGTRLTVL.

The chain links TRBV7-2 to TRBJ1-2; D is uncertain. The germline V and J ends were trimmed by 8 bases and 3 bases, with 16 bases remaining between them. CDR3 size: 14 residues. Looked up from germline, CDR1 is SGHTA and CDR2 is FQGNSA. CDR3 DNA sequence: TGTGCCAGCGGTCTAGATCCGGCGGACTATGGCTACACCTTC. Amino acid sequence: CASGLDPADYGYTF. Full variable domain (remainder filled in from reference TRBV7-2 and TRBJ1-2): GAGVSQSPSNKVTEKGKDVELRCDPISGHTALYWYRQSLGQGLEFLIYFQGNSAPDKSGLPSDRFSAERTGGSVSTLTIQRTQQEDSAVYLCASGLDPADYGYTFGSGTRLTVV.

This clonotype has only a few counts. This chain connects TRBV3-1 to TRBJ2-3; D remains unclear. The V gene's germline CDR1 is LGHDT and CDR2 YNNKEL (reference sequence). The CDR3 runs 14 residues. V shed 2 bases and J shed 6 bases, with 12 bases lying between them. The CDR3 nucleotides read TGTGCCAGCAGCCAACTAACGGCAAGGGATACGCAGTATTTT. Amino acids: CASSQLTARDTQYF.

In this sample, this clonotype turned up a few times. V and J are TRBV5-1 and TRBJ2-5; tentative D call: TRBD2 (7 bases). CDR3 length: 15 amino acids. Germline CDR1 SGHRS, CDR2 YFSETQ. Trimming pared 6 bases from V and 7 bases from J, leaving 22 bases between. The CDR3 nucleotides are TGCGCCAGCAACCCCGCTCCGGGGGGCGAGGGGACCCAGTACTTC. Its protein is CASNPAPGGEGTQYF.

This clonotype was picked up many times. The gene calls are TRBV29-1 and TRBJ2-3; unclear D gene. Germline CDR1 and CDR2: SQVTM and ANQGSEA. There are 13 residues in the CDR3. V dropped 0 bases and J dropped 8 bases, with 12 bases sitting between them. CDR3 loop: CSVEETAFGTQYF. The CDR3 nucleotides are TGCAGCGTTGAAGAAACGGCTTTCGGTACGCAGTATTTT.

This clonotype appeared many times. The chain combines TRBV6-5 with TRBJ2-1; D assignment may be TRBD1 or TRBD2 (5 bases each). The CDR3 totals 14 residues. Trimming removed 8 bases at V and 7 bases at J, with 18 bases between. From germline, CDR1 is MNHEY and CDR2 SVGAGI. The chain's CDR3 is CASRRGGRVNEQFF. CDR3 in DNA: TGTGCCAGCCGCCGTGGGGGACGGGTAAATGAGCAGTTCTTC.

With regard to this clonotype: A much larger clone differs from this one at a single base, so this may be a read error. V is TRBV12-3 or TRBV12-4 and J is TRBJ2-7, with TRBD2 matching 12 bases. CDR3 length equals 14 residues. The CDR3 loop reads CTSSPSGGVYEQYF. CDR3 sequence (DNA): TGTACCAGCAGTCCTAGCGGGGGGGTCTACGAGCAGTACTTC.